This paragraph covers one TCR beta chain sequence. This specimen comes from a study of blood T cell repertoires in COVID-19. With V trimmed by 4 bases and J by 3 bases, 6 bases remained unmatched. CDR1 and CDR2 from the germline V gene are PRHDT and FYEKMQ (reference sequence). The CDR3 is 16 amino acids. The authors' processing: Researchers report that nucleated cell counts were estimated from reference gene primer amplification. Profiling relied on immunoSEQ multiplex PCR, and the TCRdb table lists in-frame clones only, not all of them. V and J calls and clone size are as listed in that table; D and trimming were resolved from the DNA. The sample consists of approximately 670,000 clones, 90% of them appearing once.

The rearrangement joins TRBV13 to TRBJ1-3, with TRBD1 identical over 10 bases. Material: peripheral blood. This receptor was identified in a woman aged 18-29 years with acute or convalescent COVID-19. CDR3 nucleotide sequence: TGTGCCAGCAGCTCTCGGGACAGGGGACTTGGAAACACCATATATTTT. It translates to CASSSRDRGLGNTIYF. The variable domain in full, with the rest retrieved from reference TRBV13 and TRBJ1-3, is AAGVIQSPRHLIKEKRETATLKCYPIPRHDTVYWYQQGPGQDPQFLISFYEKMQSDKGSIPDRFSAQQFSDYHSELNMSSLELGDSALYFCASSSRDRGLGNTIYFGEGSWLTVV.